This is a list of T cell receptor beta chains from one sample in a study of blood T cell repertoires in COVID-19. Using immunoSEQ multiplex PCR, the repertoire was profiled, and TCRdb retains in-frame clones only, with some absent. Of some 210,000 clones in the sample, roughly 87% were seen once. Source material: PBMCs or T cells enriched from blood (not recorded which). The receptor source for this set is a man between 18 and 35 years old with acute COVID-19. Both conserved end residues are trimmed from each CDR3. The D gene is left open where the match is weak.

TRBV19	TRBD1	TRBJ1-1	ASRVGQGAMSTEAF
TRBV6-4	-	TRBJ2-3	ASSESALDTQY
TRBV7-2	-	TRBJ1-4	ASSPRGAATNEKLF
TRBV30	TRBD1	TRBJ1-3	AWGTGRGNTIY
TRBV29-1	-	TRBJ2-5	SVVDGGLGRGRETQY
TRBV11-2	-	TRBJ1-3	ASSLVVNTIY
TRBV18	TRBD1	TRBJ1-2	ASSPPQTGGRSYT
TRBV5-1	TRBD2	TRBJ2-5	ASSLAASQETQY
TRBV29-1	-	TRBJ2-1	SVEDLVLRGDDNEQF
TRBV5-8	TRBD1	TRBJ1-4	ASSLRQGGNEKLF
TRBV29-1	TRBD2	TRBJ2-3	SVEEAKLAGLDTQY
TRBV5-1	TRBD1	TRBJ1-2	ASSTLQGGLNYGYT
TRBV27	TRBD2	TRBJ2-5	ASSETSGPPQY
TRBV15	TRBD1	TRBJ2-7	ATSRDLRGGQGANEQY
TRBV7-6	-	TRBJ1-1	ASSLYQVMNTEAF
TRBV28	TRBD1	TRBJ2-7	AHRDRDYEQY
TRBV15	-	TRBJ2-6	ATSREREGANVLT
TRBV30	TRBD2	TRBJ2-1	AWGLAGASSYNEQF
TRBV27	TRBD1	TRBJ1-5	ASGGSGQDHRSNQPQH
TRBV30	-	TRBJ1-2	AARSGKATGYT
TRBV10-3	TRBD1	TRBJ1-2	AYRDRANYGYT
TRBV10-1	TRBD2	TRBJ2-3	ASSSGTSLSSTDTQY
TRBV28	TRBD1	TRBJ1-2	ASSSPQGGYGYT
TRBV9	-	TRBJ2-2	ASSPGNTGELF
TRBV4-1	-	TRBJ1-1	ASSQANRVYMNTEAF
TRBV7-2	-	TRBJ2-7	ASSSRPDSYEQY
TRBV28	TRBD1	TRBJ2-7	ASKGTGGGQY
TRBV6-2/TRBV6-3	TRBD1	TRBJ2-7	ASSPLSGTVSYEQY
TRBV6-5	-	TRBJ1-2	ASSQITNYGYT
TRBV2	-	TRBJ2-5	ASSPNSALQETQY
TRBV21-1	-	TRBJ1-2	APRGAEDIQSGGYT
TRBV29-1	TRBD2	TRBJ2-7	SVVSSGRYEQY
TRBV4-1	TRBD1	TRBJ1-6	ASSQEAGTGGSPLH
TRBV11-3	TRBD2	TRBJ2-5	ASSSGLAGVWGETQY
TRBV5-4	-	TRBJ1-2	ASSLMGGYGYT
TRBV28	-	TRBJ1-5	ASGKTGYHQPQH
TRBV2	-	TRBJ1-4	ASKRTATNEKLF
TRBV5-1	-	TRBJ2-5	ASSSSQETQY
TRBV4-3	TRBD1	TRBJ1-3	ASSLKTGGGNTIY
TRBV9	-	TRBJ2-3	ASSVGQGTDTQY
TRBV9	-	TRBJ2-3	ASSVHILTDTQY
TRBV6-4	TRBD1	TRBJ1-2	ASSAFGGQGNYGYT
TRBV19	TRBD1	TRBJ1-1	ASSWDREGTEAF